This TCR beta chain was observed in a study of T cells in Graves' hyperthyroidism and ophthalmopathy. This CDR3 contains 15 residues. CDR1 SNHLY and CDR2 FYNNEI come from the germline V gene. Trimming removed 2 bases at V and 1 base at J, with 6 bases between. The source material, RNA transcripts, was used to amplify TCR beta CDR3 regions. Initially, a first-round RT-PCR of the TCR CDR3 employed the HTBI primer set. Via MiXCR, TCRdb re-called the multiplex PCR reads, giving one row per CDR3 protein. Of about 720,000 distinct CDR3 sequences listed, about 17% are singletons. V gene TRBV2 combines with J gene TRBJ2-6; D call uncertain. The sequence derives from a man in his late teens or twenties with Graves' hyperthyroidism. Material: blood. The CDR3 sequence is CASSELISGANVLTF. As DNA, the CDR3 is TGTGCCAGCAGTGAACTGATTTCTGGGGCCAACGTCCTGACTTTC.